Reported below is one T cell receptor (beta chain). The antigen is unknown. The protocol was immunoSEQ multiplex PCR, while the TCRdb copy is restricted to in-frame clones and leaves out a portion. This sample has a few million clones, with roughly 95% found just once. Terminally differentiated effector memory CD45RA+ cells were excluded from the naive CD8 cells, which were CD45RO-negative and positively selected for CCR7. Looked up from germline, CDR1 is MNHNY and CDR2 is SVGAGI (reference sequence). The length of the CDR3 is 14 residues. V was cut by 0 bases and J by 3 bases, with 9 bases left in between. This sample was taken from a study of shared clonotypes between healthy human individuals. Study-wide findings and caveats: Even with large depth, rarefaction showed that sorted-subset sequencing was incomplete. Sequencing depth was predicted to influence how clonotypes are shared among donors.

Sequenced: naive CD8+ T cells from PBMCs. The receptor was isolated from a man between 18 and 35 years old in good health. Some clones in this sample may be carry-over from other donors' samples. The V and J genes are TRBV6-6 and TRBJ2-7; tentative D call: TRBD2 (5 bases). This CDR3 is CASSYSNGVYEQYF. In nucleotides, the CDR3 is TGTGCCAGCAGTTACTCGAACGGGGTCTACGAGCAGTACTTC.